This TCR beta chain was captured by sequencing in a study of metastatic and nonmetastatic thyroid tumors. Study context: Malignant thyroid and benign thyroid patients provided blood and tumor or nodule tissue whose repertoires were compared. The study, taken as a whole, reports: Significantly greater TCR beta diversity was reportedly found in malignant thyroid tumors than in benign nodules (in blood and tumor).

Each patient went into thyroid surgery without having received any treatment. Comments on this clone: Its matching antigen is unknown. No conserved phenylalanine or tryptophan is present at the end of the CDR3, so a read error is the likely explanation.

Source study methods: In papillary thyroid cancer, a distant-metastasis classifier was built using CDR3 differences across clinicopathological groups. With MiXCR, TCRdb called clones anew from the PCR reads. The V and J calls shown here were made by TCRdb, not taken from the authors' results. The sample records a few thousand clones, more than 15% being singletons. CDR1 and CDR2 from the germline V gene are ENHRY and SYGVKD. The CDR3 has 15 residues. This clonotype originated in a female donor with papillary thyroid cancer or a benign thyroid nodule (not recorded which). Some clones in this sample may be carry-over from other donors' samples. The gene calls are TRBV10-3 and TRBJ2-1; D is possibly TRBD2 (6 bases). The specimen sequenced was adjacent normal tissue. In DNA, the CDR3 is TGTGTCATCAGTGAGACCCCCTTGGGGGGCAATGAGCAGTTCTTA. Its translation is CVISETPLGGNEQFL.